This T cell receptor (beta chain) was captured in a study of memory CD4+ T cells and cytomegalovirus serostatus. Looking at the study overall: This sample comes from healthy Belgian adults, several CMV seropositive, approximately 24 seronegative. Points from the study as a whole: Each of approximately 70 CMV-associated TCRbeta sequences occurred in one to five individuals. The CMV-associated TCR signature appears largely within the CD4+ memory repertoire. Repertoires predicted CMV serostatus with median bootstrapped AUC of about 0.96.

Details on this clone: Its antigen is as yet unknown.

Single viable CD3+CD4+CD8-CD45RO+ cells were sorted as the memory CD4+ T cells. Clones were sequenced by immunoSEQ multiplex PCR, and TCRdb holds only the in-frame ones, with some missing. Of over 75,000 clones detected, roughly 80% appear once; the ten largest clones hold 3.6%. V lost 0 bases, J lost 3 bases, and 14 bases lay in between. In germline, CDR1 is LGHNA, CDR2 YNFKEQ. The CDR3 is made up of 17 amino acids. The rearrangement joins TRBV4-2 to TRBJ2-2; no clear D. Material: memory CD4+ T cells from blood. This sequence originates from an adult in good health and CMV-seropositive. CDR3 protein: CASSQEPRGSDTGELFF. CDR3 DNA: TGTGCCAGCAGCCAAGAACCCCGTGGGTCGGACACCGGGGAGCTGTTTTTT.